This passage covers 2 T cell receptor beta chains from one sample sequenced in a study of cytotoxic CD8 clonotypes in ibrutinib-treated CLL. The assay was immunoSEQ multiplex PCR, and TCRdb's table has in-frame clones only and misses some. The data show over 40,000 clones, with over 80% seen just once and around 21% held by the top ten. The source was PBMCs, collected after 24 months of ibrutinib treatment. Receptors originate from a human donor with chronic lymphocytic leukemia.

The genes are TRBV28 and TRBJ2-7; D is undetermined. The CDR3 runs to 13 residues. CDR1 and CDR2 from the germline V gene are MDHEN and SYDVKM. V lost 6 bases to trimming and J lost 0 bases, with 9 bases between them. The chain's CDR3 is CASRLGSSYEQYF. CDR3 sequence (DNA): TGTGCCAGCAGACTGGGCAGCTCCTACGAGCAGTACTTC.

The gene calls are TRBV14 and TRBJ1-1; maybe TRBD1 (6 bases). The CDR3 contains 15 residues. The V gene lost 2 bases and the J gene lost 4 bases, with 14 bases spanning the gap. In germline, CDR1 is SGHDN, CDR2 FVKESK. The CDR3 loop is CASSQRGAQGTEAFF. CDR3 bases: TGTGCCAGCAGCCAACGGGGGGCCCAGGGCACTGAAGCTTTCTTT.